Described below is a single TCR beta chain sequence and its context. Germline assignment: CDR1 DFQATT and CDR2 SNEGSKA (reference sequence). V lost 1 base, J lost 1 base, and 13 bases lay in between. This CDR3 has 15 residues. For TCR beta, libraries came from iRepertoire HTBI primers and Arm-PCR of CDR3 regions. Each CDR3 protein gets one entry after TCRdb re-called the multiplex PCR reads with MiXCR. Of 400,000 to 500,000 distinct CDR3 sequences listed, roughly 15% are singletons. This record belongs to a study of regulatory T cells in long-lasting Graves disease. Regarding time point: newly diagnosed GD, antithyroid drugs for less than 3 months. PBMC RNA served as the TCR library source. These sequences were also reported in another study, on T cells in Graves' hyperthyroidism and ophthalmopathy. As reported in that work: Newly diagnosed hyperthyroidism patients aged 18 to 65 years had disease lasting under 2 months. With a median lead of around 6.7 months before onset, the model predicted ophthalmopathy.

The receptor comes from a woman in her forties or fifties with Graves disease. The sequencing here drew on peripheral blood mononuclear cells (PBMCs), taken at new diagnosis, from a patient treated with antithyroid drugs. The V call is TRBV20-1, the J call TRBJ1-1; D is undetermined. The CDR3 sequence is CSARGKDGKNTEAFF. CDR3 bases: TGCAGTGCTAGAGGAAAGGACGGTAAGAACACTGAAGCTTTCTTT.